This is a list of T cell receptor beta chains from one sample in a study of T cell responses to AZD1222 COVID-19 vaccine. Clones were sequenced by immunoSEQ multiplex PCR, and TCRdb holds only the in-frame ones, with some missing. The data contain under 100,000 clones, about 88% of them singletons. Sample: peripheral blood, taken on day 0 of AZD1222 vaccination. Receptor source: an adult in good health. Both conserved end residues are part of each CDR3. A D gene is named only where the DNA matches it firmly. Clone sizes are given selectively: once, few, many, or a class where the clone is expanded.

d_gene,j_gene,abundance,v_gene,CDR3aa,CDR3nt
TRBD1,TRBJ1-3,.,TRBV11-3,CASSPGQGRNTIYF,TGTGCCAGCAGCCCGGGACAGGGAAGAAACACCATATATTTT
TRBD1,TRBJ1-2,.,TRBV5-1,CASSGTGGHGYTF,TGCGCCAGCAGTGGGACAGGGGGGCATGGCTACACCTTC
TRBD1,TRBJ2-3,few,TRBV9,CASSTDRVHVDTQYF,TGTGCCAGCAGCACCGACAGGGTGCATGTAGATACGCAGTATTTT
.,TRBJ1-2,.,TRBV3-1/TRBV3-2,CASSQAGGMYGYTF,TGTGCCAGCAGCCAAGCTGGAGGGATGTATGGCTACACCTTC
.,TRBJ2-2,.,TRBV5-6,CASSLGRGNTGELFF,TGTGCCAGCAGCTTGGGGCGGGGGAACACCGGGGAGCTGTTTTTT
TRBD1,TRBJ2-2,few,TRBV5-1,CASSLATGAPGELFF,TGCGCCAGCAGCTTGGCTACAGGGGCGCCCGGGGAGCTGTTTTTT
.,TRBJ1-1,.,TRBV19,CASSIRGNTEAFF,TGTGCCAGTAGTATAAGAGGGAACACTGAAGCTTTCTTT
.,TRBJ1-5,.,TRBV10-2,CASSESSQSNQPQHF,TGCGCCAGCAGTGAGTCCAGTCAGAGCAATCAGCCCCAGCATTTT
TRBD1,TRBJ1-5,.,TRBV6-5,CASSYSGTDNQPQHF,TGTGCCAGCAGTTACTCCGGGACAGACAATCAGCCCCAGCATTTT
.,TRBJ1-1,few,TRBV6-5,CASRATIMNTEAFF,TGTGCCAGCAGAGCGACAATTATGAACACTGAAGCTTTCTTT
.,TRBJ1-4,.,TRBV5-5,CASSSGATNEKLFF,TGTGCCAGCAGCTCCGGGGCAACTAATGAAAAACTGTTTTTT
.,TRBJ2-7,.,TRBV20-1,CSVRTVNEQYF,TGCAGTGTTCGGACAGTTAACGAGCAGTACTTC
TRBD2,TRBJ2-7,.,TRBV29-1,CSGTSGGEQGQYF,TGCAGCGGCACCTCGGGGGGGGAACAAGGGCAGTACTTC
TRBD2,TRBJ2-3,.,TRBV7-8,CASSSIVAGGSTDTQYF,TGTGCCAGCAGCTCGATCGTGGCGGGGGGTAGCACAGATACGCAGTATTTT
.,TRBJ1-2,.,TRBV7-9,CASSLGAGSVYGYTF,TGTGCCAGCAGCTTAGGCGCAGGCAGCGTCTATGGCTACACCTTC
TRBD1,TRBJ2-3,.,TRBV9,CASSVLRGTGVTDTQYF,TGTGCCAGCAGCGTATTACGGGGGACAGGTGTCACAGATACGCAGTATTTT
TRBD2,TRBJ2-7,.,TRBV6-4,CASSSGLAGHEQYF,TGTGCCAGCAGTTCAGGACTAGCGGGGCACGAGCAGTACTTC
.,TRBJ2-1,.,TRBV13,CASRGDNEQFF,TGTGCCAGCAGGGGGGACAATGAGCAGTTCTTC
.,TRBJ1-1,few,TRBV3-1/TRBV3-2,CASSQDWVGHMNTEAFF,TGTGCCAGCAGCCAAGATTGGGTCGGACACATGAACACTGAAGCTTTCTTT
.,TRBJ1-6,.,TRBV5-5,CASSLVPEGGSPLHF,TGTGCCAGCAGCTTGGTTCCAGAAGGAGGCTCACCCCTCCACTTT
TRBD1,TRBJ2-3,.,TRBV16,CASSHRSWGTGGADTQYF,TGTGCCAGCAGCCATAGGTCGTGGGGTACAGGGGGTGCAGATACGCAGTATTTT
.,TRBJ1-6,.,TRBV5-1,CASSLEGSPLHF,TGCGCCAGCAGCTTGGAGGGTTCACCCCTCCACTTT
.,TRBJ2-7,.,TRBV18,CASSPVPAPSLYEQYF,TGTGCCAGCTCACCCGTCCCGGCCCCGAGCTTATACGAGCAGTACTTC
TRBD1,TRBJ1-1,.,TRBV7-9,CASSLLGRGQGTEAFF,TGTGCCAGCAGCTTACTCGGCAGGGGGCAGGGCACTGAAGCTTTCTTT
.,TRBJ2-3,few,TRBV11-3,CASSLGAISLRDTQYF,TGTGCCAGCAGTTTGGGGGCTATTTCCCTTCGTGATACGCAGTATTTT
.,TRBJ1-5,.,TRBV12-5,CASARDFNQPQHF,TGTGCTAGTGCCCGGGACTTCAATCAGCCCCAGCATTTT
.,TRBJ1-2,.,TRBV5-6,CATPIPYGYTF,TGTGCCACCCCCATTCCTTATGGCTACACCTTC
TRBD2,TRBJ2-7,.,TRBV7-9,CASSFAGGGYEQYF,TGTGCCAGCAGTTTCGCGGGAGGGGGTTACGAGCAGTACTTC
.,TRBJ1-2,.,TRBV11-1,CASSVETGPYGYTF,TGTGCCAGCAGCGTCGAAACAGGGCCCTATGGCTACACCTTC
.,TRBJ2-6,.,TRBV9,CASTWGTVGANVLTF,TGTGCCAGCACCTGGGGAACAGTTGGGGCCAACGTCCTGACTTTC
.,TRBJ2-2,.,TRBV30,CAWSVQLETGELFF,TGTGCCTGGAGTGTACAATTGGAAACCGGGGAGCTGTTTTTT
TRBD1,TRBJ2-7,.,TRBV10-3,CASSKDRGEQYF,TGTGCCTCCAGCAAGGACAGGGGTGAGCAGTACTTC
TRBD2,TRBJ2-1,once,TRBV9,CASSATPSGGGQSSYNEQFF,TGTGCCAGCAGCGCCACCCCTAGCGGGGGGGGGCAAAGCTCCTACAATGAGCAGTTCTTC
TRBD1,TRBJ2-5,once,TRBV6-5,CASSRGQGERETQYF,TGTGCCAGCAGTAGGGGACAGGGCGAGCGAGAGACCCAGTACTTC
TRBD1,TRBJ1-1,.,TRBV10-3,CAIRGTAEFTEAFF,TGTGCCATCAGGGGGACAGCGGAATTTACTGAAGCTTTCTTT
.,TRBJ1-5,.,TRBV5-8,CASSLGSVPGVDQPQHF,TGTGCCAGCAGCTTGGGGTCAGTCCCAGGAGTTGATCAGCCCCAGCATTTT
.,TRBJ1-6,once,TRBV27,CASRLGRRGNSPLHF,TGTGCCAGCAGACTTGGGCGCAGGGGAAATTCACCCCTCCACTTT
TRBD1,TRBJ2-6,once,TRBV4-3,CASSPGTGTGANVLTF,TGCGCCAGCAGTCCCGGGACAGGGACTGGGGCCAACGTCCTGACTTTC
.,TRBJ1-1,.,TRBV5-1,CASTQDNPGGAEAFF,TGCGCCAGCACCCAGGACAACCCCGGCGGGGCTGAAGCTTTCTTT
.,TRBJ1-2,.,TRBV7-8,CASSLQVYGYTF,TGTGCCAGCAGCCTACAGGTTTATGGCTACACCTTC
TRBD1,TRBJ2-5,.,TRBV28,CASSSLTGTAQETQYF,TGTGCCAGCAGTTCCTTGACCGGGACAGCCCAAGAGACCCAGTACTTC
.,TRBJ1-5,.,TRBV7-2,CASSLGSGARNQPQHF,TGTGCCAGCAGCTTAGGGTCAGGAGCGCGCAATCAGCCCCAGCATTTT
.,TRBJ2-7,.,TRBV18,CASSPGGGGPTYEQYF,TGTGCCAGCTCACCAGGGGGCGGGGGCCCGACCTACGAGCAGTACTTC
TRBD1,TRBJ2-2,.,TRBV11-3,CASSGRQGIPGELFF,TGTGCCAGCAGCGGCAGACAGGGGATCCCCGGGGAGCTGTTTTTT
.,TRBJ2-2,.,TRBV11-3,CASSLEAANTGELFF,TGTGCCAGCAGCTTAGAGGCAGCGAACACCGGGGAGCTGTTTTTT
.,TRBJ2-1,.,TRBV5-1,CASSTGPDPPNEQFF,TGCGCCAGCAGCACCGGACCCGACCCCCCTAATGAGCAGTTCTTC
TRBD1,TRBJ2-7,.,TRBV19,CASRKTPGTGGKYEQYF,TGTGCCAGTAGGAAGACCCCCGGGACAGGGGGCAAATACGAGCAGTACTTC
TRBD1,TRBJ1-1,.,TRBV6-5,CASRWTGNTEAFF,TGTGCCAGCAGGTGGACAGGGAACACTGAAGCTTTCTTT
.,TRBJ2-1,.,TRBV9,CASRGLSDEQFF,TGTGCCAGCAGGGGCTTATCAGATGAGCAGTTCTTC
TRBD1,TRBJ1-5,.,TRBV2,CASRAPGGGGNQPQHF,TGTGCCAGCAGGGCCCCAGGGGGAGGAGGCAATCAGCCCCAGCATTTT
.,TRBJ2-6,.,TRBV6-5,CASRVGGPGANVLTF,TGTGCCAGCAGGGTCGGGGGGCCCGGGGCCAACGTCCTGACTTTC
TRBD1,TRBJ1-1,.,TRBV5-8,CASSSGDRDGTEAFF,TGTGCCAGCAGCTCCGGGGACAGGGATGGCACTGAAGCTTTCTTT
TRBD2,TRBJ2-2,.,TRBV7-3,CASSLQSSGYTGELFF,TGTGCCAGCAGCTTACAGTCTAGCGGCTATACCGGGGAGCTGTTTTTT
.,TRBJ1-2,.,TRBV28,CASTSQRNYGYTF,TGTGCCAGCACCTCTCAGAGGAACTATGGCTACACCTTC
.,TRBJ1-6,.,TRBV11-2,CASSLGLGSPLHF,TGTGCCAGCAGCTTAGGCCTTGGGTCACCCCTCCACTTT
.,TRBJ2-7,.,TRBV9,CASSVGRTSYEQYF,TGTGCCAGCAGCGTGGGGCGGACTTCCTACGAGCAGTACTTC
.,TRBJ1-2,.,TRBV5-6,CASSPRGGGNYGYTF,TGTGCCAGCAGTCCCAGGGGTGGAGGTAACTATGGCTACACCTTC
.,TRBJ2-2,.,TRBV11-2,CASSLERTGELFF,TGTGCCAGCAGCTTAGAGCGCACCGGGGAGCTGTTTTTT
.,TRBJ1-4,.,TRBV5-4,CASSLRDGNEKLFF,TGTGCCAGCAGCCTCCGAGACGGTAATGAAAAACTGTTTTTT
.,TRBJ1-2,.,TRBV6-2/TRBV6-3,CASSFWQSYGYTF,TGTGCCAGCAGTTTCTGGCAGTCCTATGGCTACACCTTC